This T cell receptor beta chain was retrieved from a study of shared clonotypes between healthy human individuals. Across the study: The study used three CD4 naive, three CD4 memory, two CD8 naive and one CD8 memory plate per donor.

Sequencing used immunoSEQ multiplex PCR; TCRdb keeps in-frame clones, though not all of them. The sample consists of more than 2 million clones, about 94% of them appearing once. Naive CD8 cells were CD45RO-negative, positively selected for CCR7, excluding terminally differentiated effector memory CD45RA+ cells. Notes on this clone: Its antigen is currently unknown.

Study-level points and caveats: At large depth, rarefaction still showed sorted-subset sequencing to be incomplete. Estimated richness was generally greater in naive than memory subsets.

This CDR3 is 16 amino acids long. The junction had 10 bases not matched to a gene; V was cut back by 2 bases and J by 6 bases. Germline V gives CDR1 MGHRA, CDR2 YSYEKL. V usage is TRBV4-1 and J usage is TRBJ2-1; 7 bases fit TRBD2. Material for sequencing was naive CD8+ T cells from PBMCs. The clonotype was recovered from a man aged 18 to 35 in good health. Some clones in this sample may be carry-over from other donors' samples. DNA for the CDR3: TGCGCCAGCAGCCAAACTAGCGTTAGGCCCCCCAATGAGCAGTTCTTC. This translates into CASSQTSVRPPNEQFF.